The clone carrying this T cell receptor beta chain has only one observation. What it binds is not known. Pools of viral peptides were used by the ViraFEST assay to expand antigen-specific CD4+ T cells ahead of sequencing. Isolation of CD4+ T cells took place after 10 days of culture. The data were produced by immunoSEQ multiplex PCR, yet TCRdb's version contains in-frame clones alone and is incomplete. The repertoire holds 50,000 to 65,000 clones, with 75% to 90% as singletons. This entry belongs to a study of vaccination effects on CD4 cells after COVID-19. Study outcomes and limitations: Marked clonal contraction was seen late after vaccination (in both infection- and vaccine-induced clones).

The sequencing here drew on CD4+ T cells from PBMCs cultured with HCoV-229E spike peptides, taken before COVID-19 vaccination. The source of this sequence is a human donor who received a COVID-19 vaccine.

The CDR3 protein is CASSGQGVHNEQFF. The CDR3 DNA is TGTGCCAGCTCCGGACAGGGGGTCCACAATGAGCAGTTCTTC. The rearrangement joins TRBV9 to TRBJ2-1; 10 bases fit TRBD1. This CDR3 has 14 residues. V dropped 7 bases and J dropped 5; count of bases not matched to a gene: 6. The germline V gene encodes CDR1 SGDLS and CDR2 YYNGEE.